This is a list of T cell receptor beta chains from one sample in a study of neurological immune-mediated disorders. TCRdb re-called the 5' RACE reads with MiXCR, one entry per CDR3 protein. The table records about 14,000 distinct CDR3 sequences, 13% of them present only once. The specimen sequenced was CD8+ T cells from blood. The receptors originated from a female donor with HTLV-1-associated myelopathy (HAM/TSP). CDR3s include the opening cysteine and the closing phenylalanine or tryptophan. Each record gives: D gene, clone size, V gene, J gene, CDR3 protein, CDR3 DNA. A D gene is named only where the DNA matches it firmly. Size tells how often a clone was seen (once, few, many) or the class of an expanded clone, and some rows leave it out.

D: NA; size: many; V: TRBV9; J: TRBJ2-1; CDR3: CASSVAGLGRQGTNNEQFF; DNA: TGTGCCAGCAGCGTAGCAGGTCTGGGTAGGCAGGGGACGAACAATGAGCAGTTCTTC
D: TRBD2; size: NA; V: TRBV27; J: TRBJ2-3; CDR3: CASSPWDLAGVTDTQYF; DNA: TGTGCCAGCAGCCCGTGGGACTTAGCGGGGGTCACAGATACGCAGTATTTT
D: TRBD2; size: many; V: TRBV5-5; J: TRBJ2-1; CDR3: CASSLGLGATTERGSSYNEQFF; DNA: TGTGCCAGCAGCTTGGGGTTGGGGGCCACTACCGAGCGGGGGAGCTCCTACAATGAGCAGTTCTTC
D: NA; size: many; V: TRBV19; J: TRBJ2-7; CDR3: CASSAGLSYEQYF; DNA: TGTGCCAGTAGTGCGGGACTTTCGTACGAGCAGTACTTC
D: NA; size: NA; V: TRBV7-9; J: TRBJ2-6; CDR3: CASTLPLFYGANVLTF; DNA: TGTGCCAGCACCCTTCCACTCTTCTATGGGGCCAACGTACTGACTTTC
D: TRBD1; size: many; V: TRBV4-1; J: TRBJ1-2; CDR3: CASSQGPGTVHGYTF; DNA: TGCGCCAGCAGCCAAGGTCCCGGGACAGTTCATGGCTACACCTTC
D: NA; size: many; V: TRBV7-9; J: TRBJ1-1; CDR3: CASSDGTANTEAFF; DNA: TGTGCCAGCAGCGACGGGACCGCCAACACTGAAGCTTTCTTT
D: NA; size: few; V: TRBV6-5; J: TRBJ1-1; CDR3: CASSYSSDTEAFF; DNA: TGTGCCAGCAGTTACTCTAGTGACACTGAAGCTTTCTTT
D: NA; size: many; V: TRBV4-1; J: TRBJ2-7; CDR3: CASSPIHGYEQYF; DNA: TGCGCCAGCAGCCCGATACACGGATACGAGCAGTACTTC
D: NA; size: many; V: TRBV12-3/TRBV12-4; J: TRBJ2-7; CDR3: CASSSGPRGTYEQYF; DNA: TGTGCCAGCAGCTCCGGGCCCCGAGGGACCTACGAGCAGTACTTC